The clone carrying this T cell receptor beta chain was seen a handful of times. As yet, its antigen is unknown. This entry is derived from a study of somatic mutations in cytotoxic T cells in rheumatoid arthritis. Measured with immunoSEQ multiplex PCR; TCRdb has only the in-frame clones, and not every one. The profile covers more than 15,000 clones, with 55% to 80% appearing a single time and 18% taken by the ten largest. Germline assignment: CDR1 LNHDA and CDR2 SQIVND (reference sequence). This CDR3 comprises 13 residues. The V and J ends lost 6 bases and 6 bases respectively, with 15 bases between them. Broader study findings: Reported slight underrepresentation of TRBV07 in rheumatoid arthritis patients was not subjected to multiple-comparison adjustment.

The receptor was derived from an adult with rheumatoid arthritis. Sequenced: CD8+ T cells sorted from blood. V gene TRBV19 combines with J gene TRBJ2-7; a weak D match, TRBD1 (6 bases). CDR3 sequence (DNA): TGTGCCAGTAGACCGCCGGGACACCTCGAGCAGTACTTC. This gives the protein CASRPPGHLEQYF.